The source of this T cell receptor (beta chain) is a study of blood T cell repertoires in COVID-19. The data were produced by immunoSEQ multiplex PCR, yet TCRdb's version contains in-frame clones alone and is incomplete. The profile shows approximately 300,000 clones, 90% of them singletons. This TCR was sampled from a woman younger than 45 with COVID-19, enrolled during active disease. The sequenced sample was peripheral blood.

The CDR3 is CASSEREKLFF. CDR3 DNA: TGTGCCAGCAGTGAGAGAGAAAAACTGTTTTTT. J is TRBJ1-4 and V is TRBV28; D gene ambiguous. This CDR3 is 11 amino acids long. Trimming pared 5 bases from V and 8 bases from J, leaving 6 bases between. Germline V gene data show CDR1 as MDHEN and CDR2 as SYDVKM.